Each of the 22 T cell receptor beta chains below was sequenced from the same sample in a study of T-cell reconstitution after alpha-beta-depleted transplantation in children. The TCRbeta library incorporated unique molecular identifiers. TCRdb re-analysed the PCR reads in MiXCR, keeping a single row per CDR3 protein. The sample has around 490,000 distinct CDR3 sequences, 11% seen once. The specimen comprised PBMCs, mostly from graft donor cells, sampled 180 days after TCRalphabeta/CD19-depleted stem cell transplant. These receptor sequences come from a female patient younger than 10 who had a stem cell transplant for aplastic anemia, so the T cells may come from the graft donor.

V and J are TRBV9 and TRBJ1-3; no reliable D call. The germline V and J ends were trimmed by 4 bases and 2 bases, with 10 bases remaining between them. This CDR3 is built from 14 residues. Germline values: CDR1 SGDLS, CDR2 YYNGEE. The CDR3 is CASSIAEAGNTIYF. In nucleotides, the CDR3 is TGTGCCAGCAGCATAGCTGAGGCTGGAAACACCATATATTTT.

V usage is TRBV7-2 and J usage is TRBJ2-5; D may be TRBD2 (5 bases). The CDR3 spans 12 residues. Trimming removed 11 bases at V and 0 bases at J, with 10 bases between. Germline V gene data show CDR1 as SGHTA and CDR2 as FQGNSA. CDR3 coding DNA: TGTGCCGTGAGGGTGTACCAAGAGACCCAGTACTTC. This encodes CAVRVYQETQYF. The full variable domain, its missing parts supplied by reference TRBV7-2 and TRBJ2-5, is GAGVSQSPSNKVTEKGKDVELRCDPISGHTALYWYRQSLGQGLEFLIYFQGNSAPDKSGLPSDRFSAERTGGSVSTLTIQRTQQEDSAVYLCAVRVYQETQYFGPGTRLLVL.

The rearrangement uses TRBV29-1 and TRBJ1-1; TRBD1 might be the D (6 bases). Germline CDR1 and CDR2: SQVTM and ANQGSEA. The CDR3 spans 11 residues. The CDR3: CSAGAGTEAFF. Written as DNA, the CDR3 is TGCTCGGCAGGGGCGGGAACTGAAGCTTTCTTT.

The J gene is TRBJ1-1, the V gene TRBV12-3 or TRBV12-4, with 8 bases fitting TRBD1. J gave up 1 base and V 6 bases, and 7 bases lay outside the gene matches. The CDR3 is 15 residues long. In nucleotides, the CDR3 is TGTGCCAGCAGCCGACGAGGACAGGGGAACACTGAAGCTTTCTTT. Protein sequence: CASSRRGQGNTEAFF.

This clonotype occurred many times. CDR3 sequence reads: CASSLAQNTEAFF. The CDR3 nucleotides are TGTGCCAGCAGCTTAGCTCAGAACACTGAAGCTTTCTTT. The chain combines TRBV13 with TRBJ1-1; D remains ambiguous. V lost 1 base to trimming and J lost 1 base, with 4 bases between them. Looked up from germline, CDR1 is PRHDT and CDR2 is FYEKMQ (reference sequence). CDR3 length: 13 residues.

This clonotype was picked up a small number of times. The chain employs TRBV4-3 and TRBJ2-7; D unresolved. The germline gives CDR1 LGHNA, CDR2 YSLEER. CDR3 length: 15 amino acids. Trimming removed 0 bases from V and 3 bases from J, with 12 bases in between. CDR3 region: CASSQDLGRIYEQYF. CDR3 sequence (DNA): TGCGCCAGCAGCCAAGACCTAGGACGGATCTACGAGCAGTACTTC.

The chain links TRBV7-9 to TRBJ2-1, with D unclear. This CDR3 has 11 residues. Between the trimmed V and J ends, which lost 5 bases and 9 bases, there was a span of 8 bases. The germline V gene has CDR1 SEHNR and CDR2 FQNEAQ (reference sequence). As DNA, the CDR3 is TGTGCCAGCAGCGAGAGTCTTGAGCAGTTCTTC. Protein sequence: CASSESLEQFF.

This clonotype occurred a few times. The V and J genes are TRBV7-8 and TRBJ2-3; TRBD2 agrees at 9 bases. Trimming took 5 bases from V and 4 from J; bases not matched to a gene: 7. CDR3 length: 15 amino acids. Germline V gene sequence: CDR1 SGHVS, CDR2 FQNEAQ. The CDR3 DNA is TGTGCCAGCAGCGGACCTAGCGGGAAACCAGATACGCAGTATTTT. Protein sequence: CASSGPSGKPDTQYF.

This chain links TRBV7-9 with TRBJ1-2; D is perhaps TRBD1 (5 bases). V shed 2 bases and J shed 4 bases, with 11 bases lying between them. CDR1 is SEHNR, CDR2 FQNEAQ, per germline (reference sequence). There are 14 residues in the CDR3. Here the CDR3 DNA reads TGTGCCAGCAGCTTAAGGTCGGGGGTCTATGGCTACACCTTC. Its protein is CASSLRSGVYGYTF.

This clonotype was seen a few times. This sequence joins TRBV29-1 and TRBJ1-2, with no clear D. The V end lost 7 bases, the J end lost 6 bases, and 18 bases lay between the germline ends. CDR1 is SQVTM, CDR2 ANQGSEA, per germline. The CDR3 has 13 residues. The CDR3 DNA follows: TGCAGCGGGGGAGAACTCCCAGACGATGGCTACACCTTC. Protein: CSGGELPDDGYTF.

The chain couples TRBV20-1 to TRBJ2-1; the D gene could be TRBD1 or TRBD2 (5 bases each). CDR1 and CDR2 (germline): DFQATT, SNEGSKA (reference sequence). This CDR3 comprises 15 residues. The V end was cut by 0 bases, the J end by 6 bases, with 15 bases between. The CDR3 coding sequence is TGCAGTGCTAGAGATCCGCTGGGACCGACCAATGAGCAGTTCTTC. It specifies CSARDPLGPTNEQFF.

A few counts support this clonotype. The CDR3 is CASSLASGAGNTEAFF. In DNA form, the CDR3 reads TGTGCCAGCAGCTTAGCCTCAGGGGCGGGTAACACTGAAGCTTTCTTT. The chain combines TRBV7-6 with TRBJ1-1; tentative D call: TRBD1 (6 bases). Germline CDR1 reads SGHVS; CDR2 reads FNYEAQ. The CDR3 totals 16 residues. V lost 0 bases, J lost 2 bases, and 13 bases lay in between.

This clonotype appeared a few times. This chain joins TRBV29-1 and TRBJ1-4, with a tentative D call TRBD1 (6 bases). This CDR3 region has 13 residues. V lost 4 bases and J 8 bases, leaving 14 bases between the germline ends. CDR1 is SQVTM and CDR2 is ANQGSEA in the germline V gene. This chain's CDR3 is CSVAEQGTEKLFF. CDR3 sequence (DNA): TGCAGCGTTGCCGAGCAGGGGACGGAAAAACTGTTTTTT. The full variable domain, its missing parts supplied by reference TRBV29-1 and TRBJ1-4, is SAVISQKPSRDICQRGTSLTIQCQVDSQVTMMFWYRQQPGQSLTLIATANQGSEATYESGFVIDKFPISRPNLTFSTLTVSNMSPEDSSIYLCSVAEQGTEKLFFGSGTQLSVL.

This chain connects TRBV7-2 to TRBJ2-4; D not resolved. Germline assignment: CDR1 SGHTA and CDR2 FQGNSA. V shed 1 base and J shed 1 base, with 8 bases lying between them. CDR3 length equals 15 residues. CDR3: CASSLDLGAKNIQYF. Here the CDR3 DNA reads TGTGCCAGCAGCTTAGACTTGGGGGCCAAAAACATTCAGTACTTC.

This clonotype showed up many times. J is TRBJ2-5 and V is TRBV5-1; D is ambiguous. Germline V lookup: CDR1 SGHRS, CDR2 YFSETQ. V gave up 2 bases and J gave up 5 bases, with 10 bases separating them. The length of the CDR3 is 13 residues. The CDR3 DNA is TGCGCCAGCAGCTTTTGGAATATGGAGACCCAGTACTTC. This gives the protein CASSFWNMETQYF.

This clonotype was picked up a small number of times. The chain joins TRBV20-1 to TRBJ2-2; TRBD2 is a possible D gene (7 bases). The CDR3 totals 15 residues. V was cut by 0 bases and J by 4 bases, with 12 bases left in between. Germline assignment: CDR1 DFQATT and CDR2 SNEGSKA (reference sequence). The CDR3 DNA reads TGCAGTGCTAGAGAGGCGGGGGCGATCACCGGGGAGCTGTTTTTT. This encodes CSAREAGAITGELFF.

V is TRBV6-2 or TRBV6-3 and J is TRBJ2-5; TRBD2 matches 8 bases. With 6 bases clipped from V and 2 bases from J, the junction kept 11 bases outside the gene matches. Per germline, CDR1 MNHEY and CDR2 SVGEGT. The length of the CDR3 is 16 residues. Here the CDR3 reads CASSIELLAAQETQYF. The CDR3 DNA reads TGTGCCAGCAGCATAGAACTACTAGCGGCTCAAGAGACCCAGTACTTC.

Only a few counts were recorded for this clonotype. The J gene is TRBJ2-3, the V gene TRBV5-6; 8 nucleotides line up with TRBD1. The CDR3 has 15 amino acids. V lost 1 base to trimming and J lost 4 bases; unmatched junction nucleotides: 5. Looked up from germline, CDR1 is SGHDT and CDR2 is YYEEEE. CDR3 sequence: CASSLMTGVADTQYF. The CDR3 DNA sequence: TGTGCCAGCAGCTTGATGACAGGGGTGGCAGATACGCAGTATTTT.

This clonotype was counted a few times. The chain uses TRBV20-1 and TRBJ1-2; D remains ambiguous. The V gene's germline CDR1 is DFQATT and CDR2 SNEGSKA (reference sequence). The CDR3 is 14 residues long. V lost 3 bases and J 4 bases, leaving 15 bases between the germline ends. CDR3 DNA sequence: TGCAGTGCTAGTCCGTTCCAATATGGCTATGGCTACACCTTC. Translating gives CSASPFQYGYGYTF.

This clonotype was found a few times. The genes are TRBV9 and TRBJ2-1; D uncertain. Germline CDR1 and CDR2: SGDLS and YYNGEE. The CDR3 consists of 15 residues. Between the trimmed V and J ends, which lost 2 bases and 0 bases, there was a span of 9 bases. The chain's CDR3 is CASSVWQSSYNEQFF. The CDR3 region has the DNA TGTGCCAGCAGCGTTTGGCAGAGCTCCTACAATGAGCAGTTCTTC.

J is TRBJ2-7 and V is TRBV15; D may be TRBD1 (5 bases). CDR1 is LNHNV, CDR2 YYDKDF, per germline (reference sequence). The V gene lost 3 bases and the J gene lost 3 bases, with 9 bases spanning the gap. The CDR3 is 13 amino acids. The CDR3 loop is CATSRAGFYEQYF. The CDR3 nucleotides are TGTGCCACCAGCAGGGCAGGGTTCTACGAGCAGTACTTC. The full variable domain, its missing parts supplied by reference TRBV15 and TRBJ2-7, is DAMVIQNPRYQVTQFGKPVTLSCSQTLNHNVMYWYQQKSSQAPKLLFHYYDKDFNNEADTPDNFQSRRPNTSFCFLDIRSPGLGDTAMYLCATSRAGFYEQYFGPGTRLTVT.

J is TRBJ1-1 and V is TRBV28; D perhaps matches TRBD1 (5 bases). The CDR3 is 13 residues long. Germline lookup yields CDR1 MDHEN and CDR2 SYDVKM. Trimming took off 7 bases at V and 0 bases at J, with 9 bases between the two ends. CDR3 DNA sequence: TGTGCCAGCATGGGGGGGATGAACACTGAAGCTTTCTTT. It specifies CASMGGMNTEAFF.